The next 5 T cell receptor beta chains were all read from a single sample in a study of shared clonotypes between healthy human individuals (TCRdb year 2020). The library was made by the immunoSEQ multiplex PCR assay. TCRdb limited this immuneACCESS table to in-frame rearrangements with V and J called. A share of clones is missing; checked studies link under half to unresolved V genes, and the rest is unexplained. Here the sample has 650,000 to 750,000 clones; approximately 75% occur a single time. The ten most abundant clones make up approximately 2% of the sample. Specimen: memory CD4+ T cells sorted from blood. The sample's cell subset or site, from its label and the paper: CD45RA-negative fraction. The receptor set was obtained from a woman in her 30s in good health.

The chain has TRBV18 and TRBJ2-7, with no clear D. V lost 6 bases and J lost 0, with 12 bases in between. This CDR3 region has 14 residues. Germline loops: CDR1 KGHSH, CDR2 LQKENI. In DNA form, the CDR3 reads TGTGCCAGCTCCCCGGACGAGAGCTCCTACGAGCAGTACTTC. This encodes CASSPDESSYEQYF.

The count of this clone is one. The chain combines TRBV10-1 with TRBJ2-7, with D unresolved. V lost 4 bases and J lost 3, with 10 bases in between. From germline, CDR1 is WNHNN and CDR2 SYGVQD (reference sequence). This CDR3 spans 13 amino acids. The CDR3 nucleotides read TGCGCCAGCAGTGGGAGCGAGGACTACGAGCAGTACTTC. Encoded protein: CASSGSEDYEQYF.

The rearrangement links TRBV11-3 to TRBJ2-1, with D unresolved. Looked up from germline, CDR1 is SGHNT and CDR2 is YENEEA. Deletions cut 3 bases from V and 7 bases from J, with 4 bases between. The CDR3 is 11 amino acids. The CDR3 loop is CASSFGNEQFF. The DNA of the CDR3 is TGTGCCAGCAGCTTTGGTAATGAGCAGTTCTTC.

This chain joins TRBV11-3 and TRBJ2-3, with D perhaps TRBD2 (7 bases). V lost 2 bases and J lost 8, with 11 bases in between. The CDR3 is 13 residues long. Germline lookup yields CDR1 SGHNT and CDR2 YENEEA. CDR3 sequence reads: CASSLRGGGTQYF. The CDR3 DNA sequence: TGTGCCAGCAGCTTAAGGGGGGGAGGTACGCAGTATTTT.

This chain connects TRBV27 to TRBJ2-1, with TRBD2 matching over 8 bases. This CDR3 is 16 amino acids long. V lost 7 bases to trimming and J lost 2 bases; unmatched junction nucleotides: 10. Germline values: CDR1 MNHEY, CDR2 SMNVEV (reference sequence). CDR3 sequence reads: CASTRVRGLAYNEQFF. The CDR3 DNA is TGTGCCAGCACGCGGGTTCGGGGACTAGCCTACAATGAGCAGTTCTTC.